This record concerns one TCR beta chain sequence. Its antigen is still unknown. The data originate from a study of T cell repertoires in cytomegalovirus infection. The CDR3 length is 12 residues. Between the trimmed V and J ends, which lost 3 bases and 4 bases, there was a span of 6 bases. Germline V gene data show CDR1 as MDHEN and CDR2 as SYDVKM. Via MiXCR, TCRdb re-called the reads, giving one row per CDR3 protein. The table has around 490,000 distinct CDR3 sequences, about 26% seen once. Study-wide points: Individuals carrying CMV plus the relevant HLA were identified by cumulative frequency of public TCR beta families.

The V call is TRBV28, the J call TRBJ1-2; D perhaps matches TRBD1 (5 bases). This TCR derives from a human donor in good health (CMV status not recorded). Some clones in this sample may be carry-over from other donors' samples. Specimen: PBMCs. CDR3 protein: CASSFGGYGYTF. The CDR3 nucleotides are TGTGCCAGCAGTTTCGGGGGCTATGGCTACACCTTC.